Shown below are 9 T cell receptor beta chains from a single sample sequenced in a study of T cell repertoires in cytomegalovirus infection. Which antigens these TCRs recognize remains unknown. TCRdb reprocessed the reads with MiXCR, giving one entry per CDR3 protein. Of hundreds of thousands of distinct CDR3 sequences listed, roughly 30% are singletons. The sequencing used cultured CD8+ T cells from PBMCs, collected from culture after CMV antigen stimulation. The receptors originated from a human donor in good health (CMV status not recorded). Some clones in this sample may be carry-over from other donors' samples.

This clonotype has ten or more counts. The V gene is TRBV12-3 or TRBV12-4, the J gene TRBJ2-7; D not certain. The CDR3 extends over 13 amino acids. The V end was cut by 2 bases, the J end by 1 base, with 6 bases between. This chain's CDR3 is CASSLNPSYEQYV. The CDR3 DNA reads as TGTGCCAGCAGTTTAAACCCATCCTACGAGCAGTACGTC.

This clonotype has just a few counts. The chain combines TRBV7-9 with TRBJ2-7, with TRBD2 as a possible D gene (5 bases). Trimming left V 4 bases short and J 2 bases short, with 9 bases between. Germline V lookup: CDR1 SEHNR, CDR2 FQNEAQ (reference sequence). There are 13 residues in the CDR3. The CDR3 protein is CASSSPGTYEQYF. The CDR3 DNA is TGTGCCAGCAGCTCCCCGGGGACCTACGAGCAGTACTTC.

The sample holds a few counts of this clonotype. The rearrangement uses TRBV6-6 and TRBJ2-2, with a tentative D call TRBD2 (6 bases). The V gene lost 2 bases and the J gene lost 5 bases, with 12 bases spanning the gap. The germline gives CDR1 MNHNY, CDR2 SVGAGI (reference sequence). The CDR3 has 15 amino acids. The CDR3 here is CASSYRGRGTGELFF. CDR3 in DNA: TGTGCCAGCAGTTACCGAGGGCGGGGAACCGGGGAGCTGTTTTTT.

This sequence joins TRBV6-1 and TRBJ1-5, with D uncertain. The CDR3 covers 15 residues. Germline values: CDR1 MNHNS, CDR2 SASEGT. Between the trimmed V and J ends, which lost 2 bases and 4 bases, there was a span of 12 bases. DNA for the CDR3: TGTGCCAGCAGTGAAATGAGGGCTACAAATCAGCCCCAGCATTTT. Protein: CASSEMRATNQPQHF.

This clonotype appeared a few times. The chain couples TRBV4-1 to TRBJ2-4; 7 bases are a match to TRBD1. The germline V gene encodes CDR1 MGHRA and CDR2 YSYEKL. V lost 1 base to trimming and J lost 6 bases; unmatched junction nucleotides: 6. The CDR3 loop spans 15 amino acids. The CDR3 nucleotides are TGCGCCAGCAGCCAAGCGGCAGGGGGATTAAACATTCAGTACTTC. Its protein is CASSQAAGGLNIQYF.

The chain has TRBV11-1 and TRBJ1-5, with D uncertain. The length of the CDR3 is 15 residues. V gave up 1 base and J gave up 7 bases, with 14 bases separating them. The germline gives CDR1 SGHAT, CDR2 FQDESV (reference sequence). The CDR3 region is CASSLGMYPDQPQHF. The CDR3 DNA is TGTGCCAGCAGCTTAGGTATGTACCCGGACCAGCCCCAGCATTTT.

This clonotype has just a few counts. The chain couples TRBV7-8 to TRBJ1-4; 8 bases fit TRBD1. Germline trimming cut 10 bases from V and 5 bases from J; bases unmatched to any gene: 12. This CDR3 spans 15 amino acids. Looked up from germline, CDR1 is SGHVS and CDR2 is FQNEAQ. The DNA for the CDR3 is TGTGCCATCAAAACCGGGACAGGTCTAAATGAAAAACTGTTTTTT. It specifies CAIKTGTGLNEKLFF.

This clonotype was recorded at least ten times. The gene calls are TRBV7-8 and TRBJ1-3, with unresolved D. The V gene lost 1 base and the J gene lost 3 bases, with 10 bases spanning the gap. The germline V gene encodes CDR1 SGHVS and CDR2 FQNEAQ. The CDR3 has 15 amino acids. The CDR3 DNA sequence: TGTGCCAGCAGCTTAGGGGCGTCCGGTGGAAACACCATATATTTT. It yields the protein CASSLGASGGNTIYF.

This chain connects TRBV4-2 to TRBJ2-1; TRBD2 aligns across 7 bases. Germline trimming cut 6 bases from V and 9 bases from J; bases unmatched to any gene: 14. Germline CDR1 reads LGHNA; CDR2 reads YNFKEQ. The CDR3 is made up of 15 amino acids. CDR3 amino acids: CASSHSPAGEGEQFF. The DNA of the CDR3 is TGTGCCAGCAGTCACAGCCCCGCGGGGGAGGGTGAGCAGTTCTTC.